What follows is one T cell receptor beta chain and its context. The data belong to a study of blood T cell repertoires in COVID-19. Authors' data handling: Amplification from reference gene primers served as the basis for estimated nucleated cell counts. The table came from immunoSEQ multiplex PCR; TCRdb's copy has only in-frame clones and leaves some out. The V and J calls and clone size are taken from that table; D and trimming were inferred from the DNA. The sample records 150,000 or so clones, roughly 84% being singletons. The V gene's germline CDR1 is SGHKS and CDR2 YYEKEE (reference sequence). The CDR3 consists of 15 residues. Trimming stripped 0 bases from V and 5 bases from J, with 14 bases between. Clinical history as reported by participants underpinned cohort assignment.

The sequence was collected from a woman in her 50s who had been exposed to COVID-19. The sequenced sample consisted of PBMCs or T cells enriched from blood (not recorded which). The chain is built from TRBV5-5 and TRBJ1-1, with unresolved D. This CDR3 reads CASSLVAGVITEAFF. In nucleotides, the CDR3 is TGTGCCAGCAGCTTGGTGGCAGGTGTCATAACTGAAGCTTTCTTT.